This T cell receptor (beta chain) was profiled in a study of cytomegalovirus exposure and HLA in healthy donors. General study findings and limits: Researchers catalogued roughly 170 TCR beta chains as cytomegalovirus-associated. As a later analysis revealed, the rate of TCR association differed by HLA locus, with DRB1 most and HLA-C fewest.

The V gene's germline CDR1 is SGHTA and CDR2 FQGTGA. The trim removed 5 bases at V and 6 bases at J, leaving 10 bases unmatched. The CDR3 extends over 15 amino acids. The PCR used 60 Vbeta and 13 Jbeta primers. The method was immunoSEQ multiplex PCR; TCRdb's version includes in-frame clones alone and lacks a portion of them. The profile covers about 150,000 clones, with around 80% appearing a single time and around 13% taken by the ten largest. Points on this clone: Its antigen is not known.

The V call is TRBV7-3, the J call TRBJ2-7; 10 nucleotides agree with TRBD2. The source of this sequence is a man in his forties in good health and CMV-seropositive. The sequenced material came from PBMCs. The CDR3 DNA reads TGTGCCAGCAGCCCCCCGGGACTAGCGTTCGGCGAGCAGTACTTC. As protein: CASSPPGLAFGEQYF.